A selection of T cell receptor beta chains follows, all from one sample in a study of OX40 agonist ivuxolimab in advanced cancers. Measured with immunoSEQ multiplex PCR; TCRdb has only the in-frame clones, and not every one. The sample shows 80,000 to 85,000 clones, about 88% of them seen only once. The sequencing here drew on CD4+ or CD8+ T cells sorted from blood, taken in a trial of the OX40 agonist ivuxolimab. Source of these receptors: an adult with an advanced solid tumor such as melanoma, head and neck, liver or kidney cancer. Each CDR3 is given with its conserved first and last residue. The D gene is left open where the match is weak. Size values are once, few and many counts, or a class for expanded clones, and some rows have none.

len,d_gene,v_gene,abundance,j_gene,CDR3aa,CDR3nt
12,.,TRBV25-1,once,TRBJ1-5,CASSEYNQPQHF,TGTGCCAGCAGTGAATACAATCAGCCCCAGCATTTT
13,.,TRBV19,once,TRBJ2-5,CASSLTHKETQYF,TGTGCCAGTAGTTTAACGCATAAGGAGACCCAGTACTTC
17,TRBD1,TRBV27,once,TRBJ2-7,CASSPYRTGQGDHEQYF,TGTGCCAGCAGTCCATACCGGACAGGGCAGGGGGACCACGAGCAGTACTTC
16,.,TRBV4-1,.,TRBJ1-4,CASSQEQQAYNEKLFF,TGCGCCAGCAGCCAAGAACAACAGGCCTATAATGAAAAACTGTTTTTT
16,TRBD1,TRBV7-2,.,TRBJ1-2,CASSPRDSFFDYGYTF,TGTGCCAGCAGCCCCCGGGACAGTTTCTTTGACTATGGCTACACCTTC
14,TRBD1,TRBV10-2,.,TRBJ2-5,CASSSTGGQETQYF,TGCGCCAGCAGTTCGACAGGGGGCCAAGAGACCCAGTACTTC
17,.,TRBV9,.,TRBJ2-1,CASSVEGEGLILNEQFF,TGTGCCAGCAGCGTAGAGGGGGAGGGCCTCATTCTCAATGAGCAGTTCTTC
16,.,TRBV4-1,.,TRBJ1-1,CASSQDPPGLNTEAFF,TGCGCCAGCAGCCAAGATCCCCCAGGCTTGAACACTGAAGCTTTCTTT
16,.,TRBV7-2,.,TRBJ1-5,CASSLGDGVSNQPQHF,TGTGCCAGCAGCTTAGGGGACGGTGTTAGCAATCAGCCCCAGCATTTT
13,.,TRBV28,.,TRBJ1-5,CASSPPGNQPQHF,TGTGCCAGCAGTCCGCCGGGTAATCAGCCCCAGCATTTT
13,.,TRBV6-5,once,TRBJ1-1,CASSLRTASEAFF,TGTGCCAGCAGTTTGCGGACGGCGTCTGAAGCTTTCTTT
15,TRBD1,TRBV5-1,.,TRBJ2-2,CASRLTGDYTGELFF,TGCGCCAGCAGGCTGACAGGGGATTACACCGGGGAGCTGTTTTTT
13,.,TRBV2,.,TRBJ1-6,CASSASNNSPLHF,TGTGCCAGCAGTGCAAGTAATAATTCACCCCTCCACTTT
13,.,TRBV7-9,.,TRBJ2-7,CASSQDRRVEQYF,TGTGCCAGCAGCCAAGATAGGAGGGTCGAGCAGTACTTC
15,.,TRBV7-9,.,TRBJ1-4,CASSPTGTKNEKLFF,TGTGCCAGCAGCCCAACCGGGACAAAGAATGAAAAACTGTTTTTT
15,.,TRBV7-8,.,TRBJ1-5,CASTPTRLGDQPQHF,TGTGCCAGCACCCCAACCCGCCTCGGGGATCAGCCCCAGCATTTT
15,.,TRBV5-1,.,TRBJ1-5,CASSPQPSSNQPQHF,TGCGCCAGCAGCCCCCAGCCGTCTTCAAATCAGCCCCAGCATTTT
16,.,TRBV28,.,TRBJ2-7,CASSGIPWGVVYEQYF,TGTGCCAGCAGTGGGATACCGTGGGGCGTAGTCTACGAGCAGTACTTC
16,.,TRBV7-9,.,TRBJ1-4,CASSLAKGSTNEKLFF,TGTGCCAGCAGCTTAGCGAAGGGGTCAACTAATGAAAAACTGTTTTTT
15,.,TRBV14,.,TRBJ2-2,CASSQEFGTPVKLFF,TGTGCCAGCAGCCAAGAGTTTGGTACTCCCGTGAAGCTGTTTTTT
14,TRBD1,TRBV10-1,.,TRBJ2-4,CASSDRGLKNIQYF,TGCGCCAGCAGTGACAGGGGGCTAAAAAACATTCAGTACTTC
13,.,TRBV5-8,.,TRBJ1-2,CASSLTSGYGYTF,TGTGCCAGCAGCTTGACTTCCGGTTATGGCTACACCTTC
13,.,TRBV6-5,.,TRBJ1-2,CASSWGRGYGYTF,TGTGCCAGCAGTTGGGGACGAGGCTATGGCTACACCTTC
11,.,TRBV10-3,many,TRBJ2-7,CAISDYPEQYF,TGTGCCATCAGTGACTACCCCGAGCAGTACTTC
15,.,TRBV7-2,.,TRBJ2-6,CASRWDGPGANVLTF,TGTGCCAGCAGGTGGGACGGGCCTGGGGCCAACGTCCTGACTTTC
14,.,TRBV10-3,.,TRBJ2-1,CAISAVGQLNEQFF,TGTGCCATCAGTGCGGTGGGGCAATTGAATGAGCAGTTCTTC
14,.,TRBV18,.,TRBJ1-2,CASSPGTGNYGYTF,TGTGCCAGCTCACCAGGCACAGGGAACTATGGCTACACCTTC
15,.,TRBV15,once,TRBJ2-3,CATSREGTPLDTQYF,TGTGCCACCAGCAGAGAAGGGACCCCTCTAGATACGCAGTATTTT
15,.,TRBV10-3,.,TRBJ2-1,CAIRTTSRTHNEQFF,TGTGCCATCAGAACAACTAGCCGGACACACAATGAGCAGTTCTTC
15,.,TRBV15,once,TRBJ2-2,CATSRERGPTGELFF,TGTGCCACCAGCAGAGAGCGGGGCCCCACCGGGGAGCTGTTTTTT
12,.,TRBV7-8,.,TRBJ2-1,CASSSGGYEQFF,TGTGCCAGCAGCTCCGGGGGTTATGAGCAGTTCTTC
15,.,TRBV6-1,.,TRBJ2-5,CASSAGDGGGETQYF,TGTGCCAGCAGTGCCGGGGACGGTGGAGGAGAGACCCAGTACTTC
13,.,TRBV25-1,.,TRBJ2-2,CASRARRTGELFF,TGTGCCAGCCGTGCTAGACGTACCGGGGAGCTGTTTTTT
17,.,TRBV19,.,TRBJ1-1,CASSNRQDALRNTEAFF,TGTGCCAGTAGTAACCGACAGGACGCGCTTCGGAACACTGAAGCTTTCTTT
13,TRBD2,TRBV6-1,once,TRBJ2-1,CAEAGGLANEQFF,TGTGCCGAGGCGGGAGGGCTCGCGAATGAGCAGTTCTTC
17,.,TRBV19,.,TRBJ1-2,CASGFRDRRQANYGYTF,TGTGCCAGTGGTTTCAGGGATCGGAGACAGGCGAACTATGGCTACACCTTC
17,.,TRBV4-2,.,TRBJ1-2,CASSRQGTGLANYGYTF,TGTGCCAGCAGCCGACAAGGTACAGGGCTAGCTAACTATGGCTACACCTTC
13,.,TRBV6-5,once,TRBJ2-5,CASSYTGRETQYF,TGTGCCAGCAGTTACACAGGGCGAGAGACCCAGTACTTC
13,.,TRBV25-1,.,TRBJ2-1,CASSELFGTPLIF,TGTGCCAGCAGTGAATTATTCGGGACCCCATTGATCTTC
16,TRBD1,TRBV7-8,few,TRBJ1-2,CASSQARGWTGAGYTF,TGTGCCAGCAGCCAGGCCCGGGGCTGGACAGGGGCTGGCTACACCTTC
15,.,TRBV5-1,.,TRBJ2-2,CASSSGNTRLGELFF,TGCGCCAGCAGCTCGGGGAACACCCGCCTCGGGGAGCTGTTTTTT
15,TRBD1,TRBV14,.,TRBJ2-1,CASSLYRGTYNEQFF,TGTGCCAGCAGCCTTTACAGGGGGACCTACAATGAGCAGTTCTTC
13,.,TRBV6-4,.,TRBJ2-3,CASSGSGTDTQYF,TGTGCCAGCAGTGGATCGGGCACAGATACGCAGTATTTT
15,.,TRBV27,.,TRBJ2-1,CAATSTRDLYNEQFF,TGTGCCGCTACTAGTACGAGGGATTTGTACAATGAGCAGTTCTTC